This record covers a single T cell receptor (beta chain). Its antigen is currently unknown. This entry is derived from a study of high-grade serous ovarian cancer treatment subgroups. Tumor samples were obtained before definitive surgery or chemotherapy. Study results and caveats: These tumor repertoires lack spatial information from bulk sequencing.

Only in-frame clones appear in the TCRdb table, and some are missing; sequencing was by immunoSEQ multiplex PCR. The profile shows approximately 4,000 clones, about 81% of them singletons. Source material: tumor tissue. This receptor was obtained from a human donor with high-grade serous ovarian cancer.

The CDR3 loop reads CAISELSSYEQYF. CDR3 bases: TGTGCCATCAGTGAGTTGAGCTCCTACGAGCAGTACTTC. The chain joins TRBV10-3 to TRBJ2-5; D gene uncertain. The J call is doubtful: the DNA matches TRBJ2-7 better. Germline assignment: CDR1 ENHRY and CDR2 SYGVKD. This CDR3 is 13 amino acids long.